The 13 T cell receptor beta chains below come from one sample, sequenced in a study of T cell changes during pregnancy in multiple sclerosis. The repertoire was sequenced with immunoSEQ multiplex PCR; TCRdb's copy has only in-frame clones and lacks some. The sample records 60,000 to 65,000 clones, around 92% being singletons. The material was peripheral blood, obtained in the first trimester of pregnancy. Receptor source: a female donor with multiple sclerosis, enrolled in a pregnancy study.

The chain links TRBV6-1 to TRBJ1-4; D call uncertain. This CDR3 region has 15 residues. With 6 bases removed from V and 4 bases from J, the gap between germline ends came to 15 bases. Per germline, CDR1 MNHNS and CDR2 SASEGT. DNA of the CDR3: TGTGCCAGCAGCCCCATGGCGCGGAATAATGAAAAACTGTTTTTT. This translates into CASSPMARNNEKLFF.

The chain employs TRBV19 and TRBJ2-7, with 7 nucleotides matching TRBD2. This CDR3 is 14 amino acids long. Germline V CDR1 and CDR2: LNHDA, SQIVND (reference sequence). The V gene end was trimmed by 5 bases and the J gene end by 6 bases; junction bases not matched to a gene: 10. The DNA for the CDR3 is TGTGCCAGTAGTTTCAGGGAGGGGTCGGGCGAGCAGTACTTC. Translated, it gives CASSFREGSGEQYF.

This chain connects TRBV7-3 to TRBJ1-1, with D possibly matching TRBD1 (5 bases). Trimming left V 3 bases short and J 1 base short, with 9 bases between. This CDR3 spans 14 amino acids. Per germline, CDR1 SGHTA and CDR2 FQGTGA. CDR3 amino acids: CASSFGQGNTEAFF. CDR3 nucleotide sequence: TGTGCCAGCAGCTTTGGGCAGGGGAACACTGAAGCTTTCTTT.

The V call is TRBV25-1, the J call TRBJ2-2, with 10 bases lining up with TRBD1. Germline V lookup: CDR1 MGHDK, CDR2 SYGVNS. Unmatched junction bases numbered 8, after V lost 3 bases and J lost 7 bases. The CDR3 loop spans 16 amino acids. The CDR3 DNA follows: TGTGCCAGCAGTGAGCCGGACAGGGGGTTGGTCGGGGAGCTGTTTTTT. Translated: CASSEPDRGLVGELFF.

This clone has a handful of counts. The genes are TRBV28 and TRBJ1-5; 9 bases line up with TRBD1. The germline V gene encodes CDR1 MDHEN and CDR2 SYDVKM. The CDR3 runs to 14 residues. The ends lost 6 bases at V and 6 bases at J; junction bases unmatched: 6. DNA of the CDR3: TGTGCCAGCAGAACAGGGGGCATAGGTCAGCCCCAGCATTTT. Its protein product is CASRTGGIGQPQHF.

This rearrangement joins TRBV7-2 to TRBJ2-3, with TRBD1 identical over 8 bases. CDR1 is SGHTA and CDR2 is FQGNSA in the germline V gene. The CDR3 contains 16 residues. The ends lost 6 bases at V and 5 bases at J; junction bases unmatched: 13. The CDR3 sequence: CASRLNGQGRGDTQYF. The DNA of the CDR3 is TGTGCCAGCAGATTGAACGGACAGGGAAGAGGAGATACGCAGTATTTT.

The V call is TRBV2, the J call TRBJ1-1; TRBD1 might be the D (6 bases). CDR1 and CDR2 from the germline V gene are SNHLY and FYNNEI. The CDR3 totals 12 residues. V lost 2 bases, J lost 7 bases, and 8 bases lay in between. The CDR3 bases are TGTGCCAGCAGTGAACAGGGGTTTGAAGCTTTCTTT. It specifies CASSEQGFEAFF.

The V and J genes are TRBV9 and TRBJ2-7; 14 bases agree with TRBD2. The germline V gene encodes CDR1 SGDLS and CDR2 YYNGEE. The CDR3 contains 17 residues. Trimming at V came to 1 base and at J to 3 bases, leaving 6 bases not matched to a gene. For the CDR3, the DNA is TGTGCCAGCAGCGTATTACCGGGACTAGCGGGAGACTACGAGCAGTACTTC. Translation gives CASSVLPGLAGDYEQYF.

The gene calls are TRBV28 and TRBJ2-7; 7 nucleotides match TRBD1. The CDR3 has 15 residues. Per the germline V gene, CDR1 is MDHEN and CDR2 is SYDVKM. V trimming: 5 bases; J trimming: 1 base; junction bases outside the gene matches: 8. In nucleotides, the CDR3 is TGTGCCAGCAGTCGACAGGGAGCGACTTCCTACGAGCAGTACTTC. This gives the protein CASSRQGATSYEQYF.

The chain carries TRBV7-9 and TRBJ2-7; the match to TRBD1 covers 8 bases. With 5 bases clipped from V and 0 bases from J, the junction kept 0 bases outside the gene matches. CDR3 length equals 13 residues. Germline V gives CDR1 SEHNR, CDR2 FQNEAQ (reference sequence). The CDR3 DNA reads TGTGCCAGCAGCGACAGGGGCTCCTACGAGCAGTACTTC. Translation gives CASSDRGSYEQYF.

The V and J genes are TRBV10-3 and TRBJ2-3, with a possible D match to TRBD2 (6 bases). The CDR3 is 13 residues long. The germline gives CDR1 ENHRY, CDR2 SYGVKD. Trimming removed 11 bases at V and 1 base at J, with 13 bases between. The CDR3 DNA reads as TGTGCCGCTCAAGGCGGGGGCACAGATACGCAGTATTTT. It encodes CAAQGGGTDTQYF.

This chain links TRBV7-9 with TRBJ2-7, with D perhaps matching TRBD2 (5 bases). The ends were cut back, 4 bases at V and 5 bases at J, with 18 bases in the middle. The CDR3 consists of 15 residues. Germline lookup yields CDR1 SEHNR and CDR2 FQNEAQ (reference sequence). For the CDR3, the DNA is TGTGCCAGCAGCTCAGGACTGATCTTTTCGGACGAGCAGTACTTC. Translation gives CASSSGLIFSDEQYF.

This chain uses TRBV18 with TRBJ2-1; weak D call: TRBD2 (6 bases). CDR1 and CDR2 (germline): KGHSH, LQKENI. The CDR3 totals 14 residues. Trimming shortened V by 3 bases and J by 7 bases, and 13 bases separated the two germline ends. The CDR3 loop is CASSPQTSWNEQFF. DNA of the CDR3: TGTGCCAGCTCACCTCAGACTAGTTGGAATGAGCAGTTCTTC.